The 9 T cell receptor beta chains below all came from one sample that was sequenced in a study of CD4 T cells in relation to SARS-CoV-2 and coronaviruses. The unexposed donors gave CD4+ T cells in 2011-2018, prior to COVID-19. The cells were cultured for 10 days before CD4+ T cells were isolated. The protocol was immunoSEQ multiplex PCR, while the TCRdb copy is restricted to in-frame clones and leaves out a portion. Of about 26,000 clones in the sample, roughly 76% were seen once. These receptors' antigens are unknown. Specimen: CD4+ T cells from PBMCs, cultured in vitro. These receptors came from a human donor in good health.

This clone appeared a single time. V and J are TRBV9 and TRBJ2-6, with D possibly matching TRBD2 (5 bases). Germline values: CDR1 SGDLS, CDR2 YYNGEE. Deletions cut 0 bases from V and 9 bases from J, with 16 bases between. The CDR3 spans 16 residues. CDR3 nucleotides: TGTGCCAGCAGCGTAGCTCCGGGAAGGATGGACAACGTCCTGACTTTC. It translates to CASSVAPGRMDNVLTF.

There are a few counts of this clone. The conserved final phenylalanine or tryptophan is absent from the CDR3, which likely points to a read error. The DNA is left out, because the CDR3 cannot be placed on it with certainty; the CDR3 is given as TCRdb lists it. The chain combines TRBV3-1 (or the pseudogene TRBV3-2) with TRBJ2-7; the tabulated D call, TRBD2, remains unverified against the DNA. The CDR3 spans 15 amino acids, including both terminal residues. Per the germline V gene, CDR1 is LGHDT and CDR2 is YNNKEL (reference sequence). CDR3 residues: CASSQGPGLAGGRKI.

This sequence joins TRBV19 and TRBJ2-2; the D is unclear. The V end lost 4 bases, the J end lost 5 bases, and 14 bases lay between the germline ends. The CDR3 is 15 residues long. Germline V gene data show CDR1 as LNHDA and CDR2 as SQIVND (reference sequence). The chain's CDR3 is CASSTSPRGTGELFF. The CDR3 DNA sequence: TGTGCCAGTAGTACAAGCCCTAGAGGAACCGGGGAGCTGTTTTTT.

This clone has only a few counts. V and J are TRBV4-1 and TRBJ1-2; 7 nucleotides agree with TRBD1. CDR3 length equals 17 residues. Trimming at V came to 1 base and at J to 4 bases, leaving 12 bases not matched to a gene. Germline values: CDR1 MGHRA, CDR2 YSYEKL. The CDR3 loop reads CASSQGSRTGFLYGYTF. CDR3 bases: TGCGCCAGCAGCCAAGGATCTAGGACAGGTTTCCTCTATGGCTACACCTTC.

J is TRBJ2-5 and V is TRBV29-1; TRBD1 might be the D (6 bases). The length of the CDR3 is 12 residues. From germline, CDR1 is SQVTM and CDR2 ANQGSEA. Trimming removed 6 bases from V and 0 bases from J, with 8 bases in between. The CDR3 reads CSVGQNQETQYF. CDR3 nucleotide sequence: TGCAGCGTCGGACAGAACCAAGAGACCCAGTACTTC.

The rearrangement uses TRBV19 and TRBJ1-5; maybe TRBD1 (5 bases). CDR1 is LNHDA and CDR2 is SQIVND in the germline V gene (reference sequence). V dropped 1 base and J dropped 6 bases, with 7 bases sitting between them. The CDR3 is 13 residues long. The CDR3 DNA sequence: TGTGCCAGTAGTATAGGACAGTTTCAGCCCCAGCATTTT. Translation: CASSIGQFQPQHF. The full variable domain, completed using reference TRBV19 and TRBJ1-5, is DGGITQSPKYLFRKEGQNVTLSCEQNLNHDAMYWYRQDPGQGLRLIYYSQIVNDFQKGDIAEGYSVSREKKESFPLTVTSAQKNPTAFYLCASSIGQFQPQHFGDGTRLSIL.

The chain has TRBV5-8 and TRBJ2-7; TRBD1 matches at 10 bases. Germline CDR1 is SGHTS and CDR2 is YDEGEE. Trimming cost V 2 bases and J 5 bases; bases outside gene matches: 16. The length of the CDR3 is 18 residues. The CDR3 is CASSFVVWLGQGVHEQYF. The CDR3 DNA sequence: TGTGCCAGCAGCTTCGTCGTATGGTTAGGACAGGGGGTCCACGAGCAGTACTTC.

The chain links TRBV3-1 (or the pseudogene TRBV3-2) to TRBJ2-3; D remains ambiguous. Trimming left V 4 bases short and J 8 bases short, with 13 bases between. This CDR3 is built from 13 residues. Germline V lookup: CDR1 LGHDT, CDR2 YNNKEL (reference sequence). The CDR3 coding sequence is TGTGCCAGCAGCCCCTCAGGCGAAGGTACGCAGTATTTT. Amino acids: CASSPSGEGTQYF.

This sequence joins TRBV5-6 and TRBJ2-1, with D tentatively TRBD2 (5 bases). The ends were cut back, 2 bases at V and 3 bases at J, with 24 bases in the middle. Germline assignment: CDR1 SGHDT and CDR2 YYEEEE. CDR3 length: 19 residues. CDR3 nucleotide sequence: TGTGCCAGCAGCTTACTGACGGGAACCGTACCTTTGGGCTACAATGAGCAGTTCTTC. Protein product: CASSLLTGTVPLGYNEQFF.